This T cell receptor beta chain stems from a study of cytomegalovirus exposure and HLA in healthy donors. Study results and limitations: After further analysis at a later stage, 15,000 to 20,000 TCR beta sequences were associated with HLA alleles at 0.05 false discovery rate. In the analysis, some V segments, TRBV6-2 and TRBV6-3 included, were excluded as indistinguishable. Specificity of a few CMV-associated chains for CMV antigens was verified in vitro. It was about 180 TCR beta chains that were listed as cytomegalovirus-associated.

In regard to this clone: The antigen is not known.

It was with 60 Vbeta and 13 Jbeta primers that the PCR ran. The repertoire was sequenced with immunoSEQ multiplex PCR; TCRdb's copy has only in-frame clones and lacks some. The data show 210,000 or so clones, approximately 83% seen once. CDR1 is MNHNS, CDR2 SASEGT, per germline. The length of the CDR3 is 15 residues. V gave up 6 bases and J gave up 7 bases; unmatched junction bases: 7. The V gene is TRBV6-1, the J gene TRBJ1-6; 9 nucleotides align to TRBD1. The sample was PBMCs. The TCR comes from a woman aged 50 to 65 in good health and CMV-seropositive. Here the CDR3 DNA reads TGTGCCAGCAGCATGACAGGGGGTGTGAATTCACCCCTCCACTTT. Translation gives CASSMTGGVNSPLHF.